The 7 T cell receptor beta chains in this list originate from one sample, sequenced in a study of T cells expressing NK-cell markers. TCRdb re-called the 5' RACE reads and gives one entry per CDR3 protein, without DNA. The sample has over 120,000 distinct CDR3 sequences. The sample was blood T cells: a sorted CD56 or NKG2C T cell subset, CD4+ or CD8+ T cells, or bulk PBMC T cells (not recorded which). These receptors came from a man aged 18 to 35 in good health.

This rearrangement joins TRBV24-1 to TRBJ2-3; lacking DNA, the TRBD1 call made by TCRdb goes unchecked. The V gene's germline CDR1 is KGHDR and CDR2 SFDVKD. CDR3 length: 15 amino acids. CDR3 residues: CATSEFGTAHDTQYF.

The V call is TRBV7-6, the J call TRBJ2-7. Per the germline V gene, CDR1 is SGHVS and CDR2 is FNYEAQ. This CDR3 has 13 amino acids. The CDR3 sequence: CASSSRDPSEQYF.

The CDR3 is CAMSLRTGYNEQFF. The chain carries TRBV7-9 and TRBJ2-1; the D call of TRBD1 rests on TCRdb alone, since no DNA is present to check it. CDR3 length: 14 residues. Looked up from germline, CDR1 is SEHNR and CDR2 is FQNEAQ (reference sequence).

The genes are TRBV6-1 and TRBJ2-3; lacking DNA, the TRBD2 call made by TCRdb goes unchecked. Germline CDR1 MNHNS, CDR2 SASEGT. This CDR3 region has 15 residues. The chain's CDR3 is CASSVGDISPDTQYF.

V usage is TRBV25-1 and J usage is TRBJ2-1; TCRdb outputs TRBD2, but without DNA this stays unchecked. This CDR3 spans 15 amino acids. Germline V lookup: CDR1 MGHDK, CDR2 SYGVNS. This CDR3 reads CASSETSGRGNEQFF. Looking up the rest from reference TRBV25-1 and TRBJ2-1 gives the full variable domain: EADIYQTPRYLVIGTGKKITLECSQTMGHDKMYWYQQDPGMELHLIHYSYGVNSTEKGDLSSESTVSRIRTEHFPLTLESARPSHTSQYLCASSETSGRGNEQFFGPGTRLTVL.

The chain combines TRBV29-1 with TRBJ2-1; TCRdb picks TRBD1, but there is no DNA to check that call. The germline gives CDR1 SQVTM, CDR2 ANQGSEA. This CDR3 region has 12 residues. CDR3 residues: CSVVQGGYEQFF.

V is TRBV5-6 and J is TRBJ2-1; TCRdb picks TRBD1, but there is no DNA to check that call. Germline-derived CDR1 and CDR2 are SGHDT and YYEEEE. The CDR3 contains 17 residues. The CDR3 spells CASSPRAGTPKGNEQFF.